This T cell receptor beta chain was recorded in a study of low-dose radiotherapy and immunotherapy resistance in tumors. CDR1 is GTSNPN and CDR2 is SVGIG in the germline V gene (reference sequence). The CDR3 consists of 14 residues. Covering alpha and beta chains, TRAV- and TRBV-specific primers were used for the first-strand cDNA. TCRs were put through about 20 PCR cycles of amplification with Phusion. A constant-region primer and the V-primer adapter served as the primer pair. A single record per CDR3 protein comes from TCRdb applying MiXCR to the reads. The top ten hold approximately 4% of the sample, which has 95,000 to 100,000 distinct CDR3 sequences, around 20% seen once. As concerns this clonotype: At one boundary the junction diverges from the germline segment, which might be a read error.

Time point here: after trial treatment. Described treatment: LDRT plus nivolumab, ipilimumab, low-dose cyclophosphamide and aspirin (RACIN trial). This specimen was PBMCs, taken after low-dose radiotherapy plus immunotherapy. This receptor was obtained from a male donor with prostate cancer. This chain uses TRBV30 with TRBJ1-5; D is perhaps TRBD1 (5 bases). The CDR3 sequence is CAWSVRLDIQPQRF. DNA for the CDR3: TGTGCCTGGAGTGTACGCCTGGACATTCAGCCCCAGCGTTTT.